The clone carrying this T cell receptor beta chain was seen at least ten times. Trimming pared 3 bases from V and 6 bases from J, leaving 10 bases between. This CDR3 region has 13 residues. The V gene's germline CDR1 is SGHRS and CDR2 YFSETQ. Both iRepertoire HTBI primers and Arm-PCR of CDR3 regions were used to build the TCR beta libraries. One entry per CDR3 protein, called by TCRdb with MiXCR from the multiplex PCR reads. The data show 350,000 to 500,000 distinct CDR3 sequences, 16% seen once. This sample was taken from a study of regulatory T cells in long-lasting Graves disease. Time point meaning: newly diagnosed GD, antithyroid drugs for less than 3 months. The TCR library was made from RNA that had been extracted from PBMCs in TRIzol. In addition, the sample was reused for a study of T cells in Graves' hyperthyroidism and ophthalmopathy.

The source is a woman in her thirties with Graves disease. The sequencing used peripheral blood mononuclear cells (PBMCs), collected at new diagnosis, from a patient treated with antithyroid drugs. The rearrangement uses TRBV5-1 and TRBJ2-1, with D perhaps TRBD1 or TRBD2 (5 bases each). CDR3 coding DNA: TGCGCCAGCAGCTCCGGGACGGGCAATGAGCAGTTCTTC. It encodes CASSSGTGNEQFF.